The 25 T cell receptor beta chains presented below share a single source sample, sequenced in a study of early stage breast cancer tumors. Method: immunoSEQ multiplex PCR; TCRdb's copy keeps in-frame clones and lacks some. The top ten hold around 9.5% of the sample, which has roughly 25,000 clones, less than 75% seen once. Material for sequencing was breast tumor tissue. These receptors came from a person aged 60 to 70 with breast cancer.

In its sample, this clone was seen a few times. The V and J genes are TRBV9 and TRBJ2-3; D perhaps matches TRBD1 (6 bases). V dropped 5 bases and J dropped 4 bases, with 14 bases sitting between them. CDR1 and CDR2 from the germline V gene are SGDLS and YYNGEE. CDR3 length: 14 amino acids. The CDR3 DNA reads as TGTGCCAGCAGGTTCCTAGGGGGTGCAGATACGCAGTATTTT. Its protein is CASRFLGGADTQYF.

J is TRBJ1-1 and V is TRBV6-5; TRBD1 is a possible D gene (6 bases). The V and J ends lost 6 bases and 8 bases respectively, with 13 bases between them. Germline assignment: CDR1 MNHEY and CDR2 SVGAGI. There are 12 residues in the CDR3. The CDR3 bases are TGTGCCAGCAGCAACAGGGTTGGGGAAGCTTTCTTT. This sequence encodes CASSNRVGEAFF.

CDR3 amino acids: CASSPIGGGLYEQYF. The CDR3 bases are TGCGCCAGCAGCCCTATTGGGGGGGGCTTGTACGAGCAGTACTTC. This chain uses TRBV5-1 with TRBJ2-7; D is possibly TRBD2 (7 bases). Germline CDR1 SGHRS, CDR2 YFSETQ. V dropped 4 bases and J dropped 4 bases, with 18 bases sitting between them. The CDR3 is 15 residues long.

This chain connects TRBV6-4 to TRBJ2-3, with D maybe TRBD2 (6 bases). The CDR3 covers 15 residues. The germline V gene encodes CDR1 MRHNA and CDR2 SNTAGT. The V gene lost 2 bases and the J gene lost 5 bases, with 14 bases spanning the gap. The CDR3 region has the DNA TGTGCCAGCAGTGACGGGGCCGGGACTGGAGATACGCAGTATTTT. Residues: CASSDGAGTGDTQYF.

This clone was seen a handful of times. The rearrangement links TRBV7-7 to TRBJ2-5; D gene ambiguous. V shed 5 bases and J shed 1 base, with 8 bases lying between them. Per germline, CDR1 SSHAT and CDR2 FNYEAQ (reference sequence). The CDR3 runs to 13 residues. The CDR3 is CASSLRVQETQYF. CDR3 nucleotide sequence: TGTGCCAGCAGCCTTAGAGTCCAAGAGACCCAGTACTTC.

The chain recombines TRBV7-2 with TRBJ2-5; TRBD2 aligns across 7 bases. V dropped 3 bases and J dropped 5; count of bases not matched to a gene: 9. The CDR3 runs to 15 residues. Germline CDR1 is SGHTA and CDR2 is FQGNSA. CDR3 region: CASSFRGGSSETQYF. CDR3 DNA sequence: TGTGCCAGCAGCTTTCGGGGCGGGAGTTCGGAGACCCAGTACTTC.

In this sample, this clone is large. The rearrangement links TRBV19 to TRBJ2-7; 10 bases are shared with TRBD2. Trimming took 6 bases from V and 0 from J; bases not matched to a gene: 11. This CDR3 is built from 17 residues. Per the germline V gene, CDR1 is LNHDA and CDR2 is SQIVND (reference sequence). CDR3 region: CASSPGLAVLSSYEQYF. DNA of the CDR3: TGTGCCAGTAGCCCAGGACTAGCGGTTCTTAGCTCCTACGAGCAGTACTTC.

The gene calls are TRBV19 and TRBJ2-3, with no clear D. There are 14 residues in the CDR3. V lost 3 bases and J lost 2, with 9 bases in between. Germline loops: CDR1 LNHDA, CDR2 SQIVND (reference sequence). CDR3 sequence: CASSIQATTDTQYF. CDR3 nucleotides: TGTGCCAGTAGTATTCAAGCTACCACAGATACGCAGTATTTT.

The CDR3 loop is CASSFPRTGYSYEQYF. In DNA, the CDR3 is TGTGCCAGCAGTTTCCCCCGGACAGGGTATTCCTACGAGCAGTACTTC. The chain couples TRBV28 to TRBJ2-7; 8 bases agree with TRBD1. The CDR3 extends over 16 amino acids. Germline assignment: CDR1 MDHEN and CDR2 SYDVKM. V lost 3 bases and J lost 1; bases outside the gene matches: 8.

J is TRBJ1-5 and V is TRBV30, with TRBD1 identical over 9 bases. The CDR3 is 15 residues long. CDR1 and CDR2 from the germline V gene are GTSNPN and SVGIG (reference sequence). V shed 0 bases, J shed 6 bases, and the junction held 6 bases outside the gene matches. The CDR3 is CAWSVRTGVAQPQHF. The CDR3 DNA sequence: TGTGCCTGGAGTGTACGGACAGGGGTGGCTCAGCCCCAGCATTTT.

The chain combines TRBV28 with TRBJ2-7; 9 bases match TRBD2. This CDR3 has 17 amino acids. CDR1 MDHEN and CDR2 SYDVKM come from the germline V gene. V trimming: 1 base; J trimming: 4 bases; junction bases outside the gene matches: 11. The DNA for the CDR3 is TGTGCCAGCAGTTTATCAGTCGTTGAGGGACTAGCATACGAGCAGTACTTC. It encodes CASSLSVVEGLAYEQYF.

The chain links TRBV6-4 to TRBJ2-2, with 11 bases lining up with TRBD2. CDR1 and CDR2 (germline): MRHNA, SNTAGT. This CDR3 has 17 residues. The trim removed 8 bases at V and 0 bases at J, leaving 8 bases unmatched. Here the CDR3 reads CASPGTSGYSNTGELFF. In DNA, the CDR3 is TGTGCCAGCCCCGGGACTAGCGGCTACTCGAACACCGGGGAGCTGTTTTTT.

CDR3 loop: CASSGFGGTEAFF. The DNA of the CDR3 is TGTGCCAGCAGTGGGTTCGGGGGCACTGAAGCTTTCTTT. The chain couples TRBV25-1 to TRBJ1-1, with a tentative D call TRBD1 (5 bases). Germline CDR1 reads MGHDK; CDR2 reads SYGVNS. V was pared by 4 bases and J by 4 bases, with 10 bases between. The CDR3 length is 13 residues.

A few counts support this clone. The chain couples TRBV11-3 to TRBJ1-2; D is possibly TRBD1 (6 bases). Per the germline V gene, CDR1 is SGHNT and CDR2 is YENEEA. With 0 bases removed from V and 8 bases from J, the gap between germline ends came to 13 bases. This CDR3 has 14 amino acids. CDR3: CASSLDIGDTGYTF. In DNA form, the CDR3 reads TGTGCCAGCAGCTTAGACATAGGGGACACCGGCTACACCTTC.

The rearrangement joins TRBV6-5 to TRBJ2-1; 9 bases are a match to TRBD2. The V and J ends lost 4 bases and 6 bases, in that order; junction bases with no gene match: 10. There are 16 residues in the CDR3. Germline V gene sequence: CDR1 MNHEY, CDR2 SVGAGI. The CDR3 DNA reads TGTGCCAGCAGTTCCCCTGGCGGGAGGGCCGGCAATGAGCAGTTCTTC. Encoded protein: CASSSPGGRAGNEQFF.

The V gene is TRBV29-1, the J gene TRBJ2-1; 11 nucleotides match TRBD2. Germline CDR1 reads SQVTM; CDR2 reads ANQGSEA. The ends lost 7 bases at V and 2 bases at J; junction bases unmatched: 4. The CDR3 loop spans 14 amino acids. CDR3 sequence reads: CSGRLAGTYNEQFF. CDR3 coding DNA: TGCAGCGGACGACTAGCGGGGACCTACAATGAGCAGTTCTTC.

For the CDR3, the DNA is TGTGCCAGCAGCAATGGAGGGCAGGGCGGGGAAAAACTGTTTTTT. This translates into CASSNGGQGGEKLFF. The chain combines TRBV6-6 with TRBJ1-4, with D maybe TRBD1 (5 bases). V lost 6 bases and J 8 bases, leaving 19 bases between the germline ends. Per germline, CDR1 MNHNY and CDR2 SVGAGI (reference sequence). CDR3 size: 15 residues.

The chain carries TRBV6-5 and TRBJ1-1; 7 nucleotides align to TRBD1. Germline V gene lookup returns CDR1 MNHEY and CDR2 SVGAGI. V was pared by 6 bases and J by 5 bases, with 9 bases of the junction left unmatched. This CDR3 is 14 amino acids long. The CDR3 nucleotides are TGTGCCAGCAGCGATCGGAGCAGGGGGACTGAAGCTTTCTTT. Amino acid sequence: CASSDRSRGTEAFF.

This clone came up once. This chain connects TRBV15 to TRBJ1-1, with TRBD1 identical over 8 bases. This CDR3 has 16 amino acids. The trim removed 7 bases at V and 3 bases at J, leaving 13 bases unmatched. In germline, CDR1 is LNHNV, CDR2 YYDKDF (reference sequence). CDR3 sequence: CATTEIGQGGDTEAFF. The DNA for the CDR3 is TGTGCCACCACCGAAATCGGACAGGGAGGAGACACTGAAGCTTTCTTT.

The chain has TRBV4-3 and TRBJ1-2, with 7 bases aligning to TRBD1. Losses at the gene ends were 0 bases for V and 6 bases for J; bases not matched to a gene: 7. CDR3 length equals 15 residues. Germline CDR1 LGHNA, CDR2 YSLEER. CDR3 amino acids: CASSQDDRTGDGYTF. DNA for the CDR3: TGCGCCAGCAGCCAAGATGATAGGACAGGCGATGGCTACACCTTC.

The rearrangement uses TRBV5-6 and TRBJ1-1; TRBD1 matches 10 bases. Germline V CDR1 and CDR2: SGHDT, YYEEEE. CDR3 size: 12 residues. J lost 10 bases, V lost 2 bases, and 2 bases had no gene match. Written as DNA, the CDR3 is TGTGCCAGCAGCTTCGACAGGGGGCCAGCTTTCTTT. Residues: CASSFDRGPAFF.

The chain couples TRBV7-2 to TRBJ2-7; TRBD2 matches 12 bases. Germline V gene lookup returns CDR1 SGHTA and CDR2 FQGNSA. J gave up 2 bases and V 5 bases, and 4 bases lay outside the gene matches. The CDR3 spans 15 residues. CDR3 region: CASSPGLAGTYEQYF. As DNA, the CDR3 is TGTGCCAGCAGCCCCGGACTAGCGGGGACCTACGAGCAGTACTTC.

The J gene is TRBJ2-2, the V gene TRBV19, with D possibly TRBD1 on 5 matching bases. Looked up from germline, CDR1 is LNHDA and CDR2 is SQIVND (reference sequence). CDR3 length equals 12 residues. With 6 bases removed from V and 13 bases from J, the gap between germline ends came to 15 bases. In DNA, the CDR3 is TGTGCCAGTAGCAGGGTTCCGGAGTCGCTGTTTTTT. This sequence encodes CASSRVPESLFF. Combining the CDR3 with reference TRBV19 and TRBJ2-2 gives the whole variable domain DGGITQSPKYLFRKEGQNVTLSCEQNLNHDAMYWYRQDPGQGLRLIYYSQIVNDFQKGDIAEGYSVSREKKESFPLTVTSAQKNPTAFYLCASSRVPESLFFGEGSRLTVL.

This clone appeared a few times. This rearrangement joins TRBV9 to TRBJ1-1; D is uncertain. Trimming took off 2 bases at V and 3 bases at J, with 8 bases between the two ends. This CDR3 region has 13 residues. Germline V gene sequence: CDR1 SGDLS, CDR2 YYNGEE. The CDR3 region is CASSVWEYTEAFF. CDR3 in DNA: TGTGCCAGCAGCGTCTGGGAGTACACTGAAGCTTTCTTT.

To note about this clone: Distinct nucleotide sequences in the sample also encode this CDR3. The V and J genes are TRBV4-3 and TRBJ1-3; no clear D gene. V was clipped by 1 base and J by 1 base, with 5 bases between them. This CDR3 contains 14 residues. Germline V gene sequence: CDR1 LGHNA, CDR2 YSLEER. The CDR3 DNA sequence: TGCGCCAGCAGCCAAGGTGCGTCTGGAAACACCATATATTTT. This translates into CASSQGASGNTIYF.